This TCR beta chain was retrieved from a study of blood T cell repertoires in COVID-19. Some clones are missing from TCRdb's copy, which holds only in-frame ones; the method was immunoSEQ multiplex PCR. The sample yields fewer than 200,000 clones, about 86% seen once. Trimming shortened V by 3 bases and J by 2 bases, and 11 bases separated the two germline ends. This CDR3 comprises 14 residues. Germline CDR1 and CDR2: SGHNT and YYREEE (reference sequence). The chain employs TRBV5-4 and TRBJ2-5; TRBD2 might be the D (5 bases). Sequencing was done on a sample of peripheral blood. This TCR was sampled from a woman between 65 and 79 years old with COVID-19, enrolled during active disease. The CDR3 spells CASSSRRTQETQYF. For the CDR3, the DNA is TGTGCCAGCAGCTCCCGACGGACTCAAGAGACCCAGTACTTC.